A selection of T cell receptor beta chains follows, all from one sample in a study of blood T cell repertoires in COVID-19. The method was immunoSEQ multiplex PCR; TCRdb's version includes in-frame clones alone and lacks a portion of them. The sample consists of about 80,000 clones, more than 60% of them appearing once. The material sequenced was peripheral blood. The receptors here all came from a human donor in a cohort sampled during active COVID-19. CDR3s include the opening cysteine and the closing phenylalanine or tryptophan. Each record gives: D gene, clone size, J gene, V gene, CDR3 DNA, CDR3 protein. A D gene is named only where the DNA matches it firmly. Rows may omit the clone size; those that give it use once, few, many or a size class.

TRBD1	NA	TRBJ2-1	TRBV6-5	TGTGCCAGCAGTTACCCAACCGGGACAGGGGATGAGCAGTTCTTC	CASSYPTGTGDEQFF
TRBD1	NA	TRBJ2-7	TRBV28	TGTGCCAGCAGTTTTCCTGAGAAGGGGGCTTTTCTCCCCGAGCAGTACTTC	CASSFPEKGAFLPEQYF
NA	few	TRBJ2-1	TRBV6-2/TRBV6-3	TGTGCCAGCAGTTCAGGGCGGATCGGACGCTCCTACAATGAGCAGTTCTTC	CASSSGRIGRSYNEQFF
NA	once	TRBJ2-3	TRBV27	TGTGCCAGCAGTTTAGAAGGGCGGAGGACAGATACGCAGTATTTT	CASSLEGRRTDTQYF
TRBD1	NA	TRBJ1-1	TRBV2	TGTGCCAGCAGGGGGACAGGGGGTGCTGAAGCTTTCTTT	CASRGTGGAEAFF
TRBD2	many	TRBJ2-5	TRBV3-1/TRBV3-2	TGTGCCAGCAGCCCCCGGGACTACTTAGGAGAGACCCAGTACTTC	CASSPRDYLGETQYF
NA	NA	TRBJ2-3	TRBV4-1	TGCGCCAGCAGCCTAGGCGGGACTGCCGGCCCAGATACGCAGTATTTT	CASSLGGTAGPDTQYF
NA	NA	TRBJ2-6	TRBV15	TGTGCCACCAGCAGAGGCAGGGCGGTTTCTGGGGCCAACGTCCTGACTTTC	CATSRGRAVSGANVLTF
NA	NA	TRBJ2-5	TRBV18	TGTGCCAGCTCACTTGGACATCAAGAGACCCAGTACTTC	CASSLGHQETQYF
NA	few	TRBJ1-4	TRBV7-6	TGTGCCAGCAGTTCAGGGCAGGGTAATGAAAAACTGTTTTTT	CASSSGQGNEKLFF
NA	NA	TRBJ1-1	TRBV30	TGTGCCTGGAGTGTTCAAACTGAAGCTTTCTTT	CAWSVQTEAFF
TRBD1	NA	TRBJ2-5	TRBV7-2	TGTGCCAGCAGCCCCCGCCCGAGACAGGGAGTGGAGACCCAGTACTTC	CASSPRPRQGVETQYF
NA	few	TRBJ1-4	TRBV5-6	TGTGCCAGCACCCAATTTCCCCGAGGAGAGAAACTGTTTTTT	CASTQFPRGEKLFF
NA	NA	TRBJ2-3	TRBV5-8	TGTGCCAGCAGCTTGGGGGGGGGACACTTAAGCACAGATACGCAGTATTTT	CASSLGGGHLSTDTQYF
NA	NA	TRBJ2-7	TRBV6-5	TGTGCCAGCAGTTACGAGGGACACATCTACGAGCAGTACTTC	CASSYEGHIYEQYF
TRBD1	NA	TRBJ2-2	TRBV7-9	TGTGCCAGCAGCCCCCCCCTTAGCCACAGGGGGGACGGGGAGCTGTTTTTT	CASSPPLSHRGDGELFF
TRBD1	NA	TRBJ1-2	TRBV2	TGTGCCAGCACCCCAGGGGGCTATGGCTACACCTTC	CASTPGGYGYTF
TRBD1	NA	TRBJ2-3	TRBV5-4	TGTGCCAGCGGGTCCAGACAGGGAAAAACAGATACGCAGTATTTT	CASGSRQGKTDTQYF
NA	NA	TRBJ2-3	TRBV19	TGTGCCAGTAGTATGGGGGCCTACACAGATACGCAGTATTTT	CASSMGAYTDTQYF
NA	NA	TRBJ2-3	TRBV5-5	TGTGCCAGCAGCTTTGGCGGGTTGTTTTCTAGCACAGATACGCAGTATTTT	CASSFGGLFSSTDTQYF
TRBD1	NA	TRBJ1-2	TRBV14	TGTGCCAGCAGCCAATTAGCCGGGACAGCTGATTTTAACTATGGCTACACCTTC	CASSQLAGTADFNYGYTF
NA	NA	TRBJ1-5	TRBV3-1/TRBV3-2	TGTGCCAGCAGCCGGGGCAGGGGTGGTCAGCCCCAGCATTTT	CASSRGRGGQPQHF
TRBD2	NA	TRBJ2-3	TRBV2	TGTGCCAGCAGTGCGGGGGGGTCATCGGATACGCAGTATTTT	CASSAGGSSDTQYF
NA	once	TRBJ1-5	TRBV6-5	TGTGCCAGCAGTTACTCGGGACAATCCCATCAGCCCCAGCATTTT	CASSYSGQSHQPQHF
NA	NA	TRBJ1-4	TRBV6-2/TRBV6-3	TGTGCCAGCAGTTACTCCCCGAATGAAAAACTGTTTTTT	CASSYSPNEKLFF
TRBD2	NA	TRBJ2-1	TRBV25-1	TGTGCCAGCAGTGAAGTACTAGCGGGAGCGAGCTCCTACAATGAGCAGTTCTTC	CASSEVLAGASSYNEQFF